A selection of T cell receptor beta chains follows, all from one sample in a study of blood T cells in healthy people across ages. MiXCR was run by TCRdb on the 5' RACE reads, yielding one entry per CDR3 protein. The table records roughly 800,000 distinct CDR3 sequences, 58% of them present only once. What was sequenced was blood. These receptors all come from a man aged 30-40 years in good health. CDR3s include the opening cysteine and the closing phenylalanine or tryptophan. A D gene is named only where the DNA matches it firmly. Rows give clone size only sometimes, using once, few, many, or a class for an expanded clone.

TRBV7-9	NA	NA	TRBJ1-2	CASSPDTEDRKGYTF	TGTGCCAGCAGCCCAGACACCGAGGACCGTAAAGGCTACACCTTC
TRBV29-1	TRBD2	NA	TRBJ2-1	CSVGGGMRQFF	TGCAGCGTTGGGGGGGGGATGCGCCAGTTCTTC
TRBV25-1	NA	once	TRBJ1-4	CASSEFRRAGEREKLFF	TGTGCCAGCAGTGAATTTAGAAGGGCAGGGGAACGTGAAAAACTGTTTTTT
TRBV20-1	NA	NA	TRBJ1-2	CSARASLGEGSYGYTF	TGCAGTGCTAGAGCATCGCTGGGGGAGGGGAGCTATGGCTACACCTTC
TRBV7-2	TRBD2	many	TRBJ2-7	CASSSLGLGLSGEQYF	TGTGCCAGCAGCTCCTTGGGACTAGGCCTCTCGGGGGAGCAGTACTTC
TRBV28	NA	NA	TRBJ2-7	CAGKGRGWYEQYF	TGTGCCGGCAAAGGTAGAGGGTGGTACGAGCAGTACTTC
TRBV4-3	NA	NA	TRBJ2-5	CASSQDWTQTPEEQYF	TGCGCCAGCAGCCAAGATTGGACTCAGACCCCTGAAGAGCAGTACTTC
TRBV11-1	NA	few	TRBJ2-4	CASSLVPAKNIQYF	TGTGCCAGCAGCTTAGTCCCAGCCAAAAACATTCAGTACTTC
TRBV7-9	NA	NA	TRBJ1-4	CASSPGVYNEKLFF	TGTGCCAGCAGCCCAGGGGTTTATAATGAAAAACTGTTTTTT
TRBV7-7	NA	NA	TRBJ2-5	CASSSPEVGETQYF	TGTGCCAGCAGCTCCCCGGAGGTCGGGGAGACCCAGTACTTC
TRBV6-5	NA	NA	TRBJ1-1	CASSYTWGARGTEAFF	TGTGCCAGCAGTTATACGTGGGGGGCAAGGGGCACTGAAGCTTTCTTT
TRBV20-1	TRBD2	few	TRBJ2-5	CSARLAGRTQYF	TGCAGTGCTAGACTAGCGGGGAGGACCCAGTACTTC
TRBV20-1	TRBD2	NA	TRBJ2-5	CSTQPSGSTETQYF	TGCAGTACCCAGCCTAGCGGGAGTACAGAGACCCAGTACTTC
TRBV2	NA	NA	TRBJ1-2	CASSEFASPGTNYGYTF	TGTGCCAGCAGTGAGTTTGCCTCCCCTGGGACTAACTATGGCTACACCTTC
TRBV5-1	NA	NA	TRBJ2-1	CASSFDYPRSNEQFF	TGCGCCAGCAGCTTTGACTATCCCCGGTCCAATGAGCAGTTCTTC
TRBV6-2/TRBV6-3	NA	NA	TRBJ1-1	CASSYSSRMNTEAFF	TGTGCCAGCAGTTACTCGAGCAGGATGAACACTGAAGCTTTCTTT
TRBV5-1	NA	NA	TRBJ2-1	CASSTDRSYDNEQFF	TGCGCCAGCAGCACAGACAGGTCCTATGACAATGAGCAGTTCTTC
TRBV5-1	TRBD1	NA	TRBJ1-1	CASSLVGTGEAFF	TGCGCCAGCAGCTTGGTCGGGACAGGGGAAGCTTTCTTT